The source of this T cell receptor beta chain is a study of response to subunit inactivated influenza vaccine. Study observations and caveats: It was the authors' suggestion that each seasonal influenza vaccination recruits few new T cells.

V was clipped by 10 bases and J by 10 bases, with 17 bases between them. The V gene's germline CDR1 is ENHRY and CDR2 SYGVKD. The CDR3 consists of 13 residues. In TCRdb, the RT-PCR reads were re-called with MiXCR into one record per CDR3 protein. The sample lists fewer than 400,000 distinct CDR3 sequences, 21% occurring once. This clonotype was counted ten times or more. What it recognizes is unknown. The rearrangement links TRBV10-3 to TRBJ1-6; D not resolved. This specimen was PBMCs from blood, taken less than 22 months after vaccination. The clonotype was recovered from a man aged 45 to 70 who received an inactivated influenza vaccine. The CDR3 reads CASRNQGRSPLHF. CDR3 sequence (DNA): TGTGCCAGCAGGAATCAAGGGAGGTCACCCCTCCACTTT.